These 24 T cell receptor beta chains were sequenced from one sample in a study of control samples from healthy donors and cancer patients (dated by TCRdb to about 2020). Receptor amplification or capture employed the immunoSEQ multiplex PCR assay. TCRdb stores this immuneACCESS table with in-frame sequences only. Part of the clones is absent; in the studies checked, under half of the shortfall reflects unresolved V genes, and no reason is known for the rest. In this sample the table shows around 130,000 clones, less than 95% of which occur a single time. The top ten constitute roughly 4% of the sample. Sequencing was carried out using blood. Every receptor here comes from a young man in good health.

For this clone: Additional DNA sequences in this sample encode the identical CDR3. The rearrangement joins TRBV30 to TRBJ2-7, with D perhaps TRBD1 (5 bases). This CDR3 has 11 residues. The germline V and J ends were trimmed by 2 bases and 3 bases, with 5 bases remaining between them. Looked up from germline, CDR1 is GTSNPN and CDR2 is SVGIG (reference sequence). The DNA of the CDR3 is TGTGCCTGGAGTAGGGGCTACGAGCAGTACTTC. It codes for CAWSRGYEQYF. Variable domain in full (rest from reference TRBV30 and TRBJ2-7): SQTIHQWPATLVQPVGSPLSLECTVEGTSNPNLYWYRQAAGRGLQLLFYSVGIGQISSEVPQNLSASRPQDRQFILSSKKLLLSDSGFYLCAWSRGYEQYFGPGTRLTVT.

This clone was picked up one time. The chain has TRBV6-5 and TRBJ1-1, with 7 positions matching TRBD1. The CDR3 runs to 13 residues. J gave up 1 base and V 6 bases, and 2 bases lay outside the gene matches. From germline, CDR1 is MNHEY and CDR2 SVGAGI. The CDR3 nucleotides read TGTGCCAGCAGAGACAGGGAGAACACTGAAGCTTTCTTT. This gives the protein CASRDRENTEAFF.

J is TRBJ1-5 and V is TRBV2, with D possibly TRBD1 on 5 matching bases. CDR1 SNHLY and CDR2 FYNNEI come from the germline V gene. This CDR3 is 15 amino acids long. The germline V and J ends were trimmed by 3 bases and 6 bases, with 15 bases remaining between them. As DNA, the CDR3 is TGTGCCAGCAGTGACGGGGGACGGCAGGGTCAGCCCCAGCATTTT. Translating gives CASSDGGRQGQPQHF.

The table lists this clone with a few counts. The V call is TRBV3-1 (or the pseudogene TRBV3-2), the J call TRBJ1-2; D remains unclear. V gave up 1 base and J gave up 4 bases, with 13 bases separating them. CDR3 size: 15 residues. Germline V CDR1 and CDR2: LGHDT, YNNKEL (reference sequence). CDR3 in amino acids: CASSQVGYLGYGYTF. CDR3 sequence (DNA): TGTGCCAGCAGCCAAGTGGGCTACCTTGGCTATGGCTACACCTTC.

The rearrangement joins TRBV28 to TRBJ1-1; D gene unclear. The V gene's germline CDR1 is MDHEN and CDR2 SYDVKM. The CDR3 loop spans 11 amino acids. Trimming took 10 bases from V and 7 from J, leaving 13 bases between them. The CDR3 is CATLGVIEAFF. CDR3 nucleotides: TGTGCCACCCTCGGGGTAATTGAAGCTTTCTTT. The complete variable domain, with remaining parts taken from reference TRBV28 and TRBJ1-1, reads DVKVTQSSRYLVKRTGEKVFLECVQDMDHENMFWYRQDPGLGLRLIYFSYDVKMKEKGDIPEGYSVSREKKERFSLILESASTNQTSMYLCATLGVIEAFFGQGTRLTVV.

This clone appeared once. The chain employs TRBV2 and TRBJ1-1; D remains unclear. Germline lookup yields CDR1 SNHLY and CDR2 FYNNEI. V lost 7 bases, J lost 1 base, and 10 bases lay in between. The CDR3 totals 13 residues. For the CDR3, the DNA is TGTGCCAGCAAGTTACAGAGGAACACTGAAGCTTTCTTT. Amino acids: CASKLQRNTEAFF.

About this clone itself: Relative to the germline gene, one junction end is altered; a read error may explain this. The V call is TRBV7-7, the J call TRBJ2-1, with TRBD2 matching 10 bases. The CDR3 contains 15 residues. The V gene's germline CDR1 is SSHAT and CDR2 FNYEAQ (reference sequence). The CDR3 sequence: CASSTGLADYNEQFF. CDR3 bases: TGTGCTAGCAGCACAGGACTAGCGGACTACAATGAGCAGTTCTTC.

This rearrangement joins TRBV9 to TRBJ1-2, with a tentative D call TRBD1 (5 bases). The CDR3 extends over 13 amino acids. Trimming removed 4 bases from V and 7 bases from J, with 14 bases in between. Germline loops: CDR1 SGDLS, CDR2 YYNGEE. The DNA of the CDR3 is TGTGCCAGCAGCTCGTTCAGGGAGGCTGGCTACACCTTC. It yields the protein CASSSFREAGYTF.

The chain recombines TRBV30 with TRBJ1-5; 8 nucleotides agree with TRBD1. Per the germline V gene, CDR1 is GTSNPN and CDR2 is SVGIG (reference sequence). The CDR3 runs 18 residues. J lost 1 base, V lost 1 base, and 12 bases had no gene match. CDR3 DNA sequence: TGTGCCTGGAGTGGGACAGGGTGGAAGAGTTTAAGCAATCAGCCCCAGCATTTT. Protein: CAWSGTGWKSLSNQPQHF.

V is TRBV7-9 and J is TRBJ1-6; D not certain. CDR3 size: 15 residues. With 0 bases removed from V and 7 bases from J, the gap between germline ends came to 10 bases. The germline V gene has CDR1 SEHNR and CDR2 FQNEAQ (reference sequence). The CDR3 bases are TGTGCCAGCAGCTTAGCCAGGACGGGGAATTCACCCCTCCACTTT. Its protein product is CASSLARTGNSPLHF.

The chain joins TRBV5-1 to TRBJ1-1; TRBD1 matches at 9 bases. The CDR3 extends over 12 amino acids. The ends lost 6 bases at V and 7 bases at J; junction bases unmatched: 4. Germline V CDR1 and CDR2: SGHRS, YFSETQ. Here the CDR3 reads CASTLGQGEAFF. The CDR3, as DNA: TGCGCCAGCACATTGGGACAGGGTGAAGCTTTCTTT.

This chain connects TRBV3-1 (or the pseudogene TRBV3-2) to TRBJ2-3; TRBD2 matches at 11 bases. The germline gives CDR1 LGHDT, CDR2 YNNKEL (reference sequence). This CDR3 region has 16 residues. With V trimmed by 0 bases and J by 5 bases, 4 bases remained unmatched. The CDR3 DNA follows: TGTGCCAGCAGCCAAGATCACACTAGCGGGGGAGATACGCAGTATTTT. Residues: CASSQDHTSGGDTQYF.

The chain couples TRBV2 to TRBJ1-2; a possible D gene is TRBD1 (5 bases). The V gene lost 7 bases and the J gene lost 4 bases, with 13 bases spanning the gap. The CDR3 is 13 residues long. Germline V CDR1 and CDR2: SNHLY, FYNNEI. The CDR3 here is CASMPGQGYGYTF. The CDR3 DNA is TGTGCCAGCATGCCGGGGCAGGGCTATGGCTACACCTTC.

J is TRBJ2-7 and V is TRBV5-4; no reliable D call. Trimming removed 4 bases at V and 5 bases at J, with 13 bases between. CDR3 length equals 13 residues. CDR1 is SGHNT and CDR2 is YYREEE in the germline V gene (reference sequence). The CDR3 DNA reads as TGTGCCAGCAGCCTGGGCCTCGTAAACGAGCAGTACTTC. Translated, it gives CASSLGLVNEQYF.

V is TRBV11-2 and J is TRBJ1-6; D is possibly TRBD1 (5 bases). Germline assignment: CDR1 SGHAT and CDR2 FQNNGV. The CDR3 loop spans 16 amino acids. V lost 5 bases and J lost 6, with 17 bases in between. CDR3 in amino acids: CASSPRGGVGNSPLHF. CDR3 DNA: TGTGCCAGCAGCCCTCGCGGAGGGGTGGGTAATTCACCCCTCCACTTT.

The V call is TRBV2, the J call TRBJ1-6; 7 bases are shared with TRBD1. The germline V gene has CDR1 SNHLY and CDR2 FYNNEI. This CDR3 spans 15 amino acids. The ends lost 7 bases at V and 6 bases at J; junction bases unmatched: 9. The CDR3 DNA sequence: TGTGCCAGCACCAAGGCCGGGACAGCTAATTCACCCCTCCACTTT. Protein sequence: CASTKAGTANSPLHF.

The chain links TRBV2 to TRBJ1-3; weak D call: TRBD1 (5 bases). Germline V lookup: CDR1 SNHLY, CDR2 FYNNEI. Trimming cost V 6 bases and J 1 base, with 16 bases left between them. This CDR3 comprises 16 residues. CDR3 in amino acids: CASRGRLGASGNTIYF. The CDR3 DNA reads TGTGCCAGCAGGGGGAGGCTTGGGGCATCTGGAAACACCATATATTTT. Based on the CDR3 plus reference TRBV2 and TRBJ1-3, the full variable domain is EPEVTQTPSHQVTQMGQEVILRCVPISNHLYFYWYRQILGQKVEFLVSFYNNEISEKSEIFDDQFSVERPDGSNFTLKIRSTKLEDSAMYFCASRGRLGASGNTIYFGEGSWLTVV.

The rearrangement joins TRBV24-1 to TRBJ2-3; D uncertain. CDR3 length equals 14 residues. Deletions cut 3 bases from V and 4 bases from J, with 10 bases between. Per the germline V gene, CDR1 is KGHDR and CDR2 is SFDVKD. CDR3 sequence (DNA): TGTGCCACCAGTGATCCGGGCGCGTCAGATACGCAGTATTTT. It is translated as CATSDPGASDTQYF.

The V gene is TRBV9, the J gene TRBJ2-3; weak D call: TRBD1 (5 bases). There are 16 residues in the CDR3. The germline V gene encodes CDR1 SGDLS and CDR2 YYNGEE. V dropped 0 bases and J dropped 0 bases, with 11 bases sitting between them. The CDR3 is CASSVGGASSTDTQYF. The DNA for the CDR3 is TGTGCCAGCAGCGTAGGTGGGGCCTCTAGCACAGATACGCAGTATTTT.

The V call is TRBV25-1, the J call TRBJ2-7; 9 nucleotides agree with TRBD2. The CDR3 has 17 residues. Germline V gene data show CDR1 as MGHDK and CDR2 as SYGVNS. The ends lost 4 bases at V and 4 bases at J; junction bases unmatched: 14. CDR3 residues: CASSAYTAGGPRYEQYF. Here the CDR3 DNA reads TGTGCCAGCAGTGCTTATACCGCGGGGGGGCCTAGATACGAGCAGTACTTC.

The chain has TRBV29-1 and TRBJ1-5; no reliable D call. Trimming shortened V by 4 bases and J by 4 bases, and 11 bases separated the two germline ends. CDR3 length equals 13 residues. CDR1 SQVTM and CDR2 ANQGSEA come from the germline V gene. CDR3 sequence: CSVAGLGNQPQHF. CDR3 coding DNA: TGCAGCGTTGCCGGGTTGGGTAATCAGCCCCAGCATTTT.

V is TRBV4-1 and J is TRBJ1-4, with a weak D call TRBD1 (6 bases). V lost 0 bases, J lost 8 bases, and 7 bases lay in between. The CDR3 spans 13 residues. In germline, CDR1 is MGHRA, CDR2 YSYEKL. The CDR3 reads CASSQDRGEKLFF. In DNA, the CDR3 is TGCGCCAGCAGCCAAGACAGGGGCGAAAAACTGTTTTTT.

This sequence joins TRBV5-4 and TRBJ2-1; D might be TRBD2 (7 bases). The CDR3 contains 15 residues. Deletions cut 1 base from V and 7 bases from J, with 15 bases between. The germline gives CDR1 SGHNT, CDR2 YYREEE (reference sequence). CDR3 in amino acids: CASSLTGGRLNEQFF. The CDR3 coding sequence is TGTGCCAGCAGCTTGACCGGGGGGCGCCTTAATGAGCAGTTCTTC.

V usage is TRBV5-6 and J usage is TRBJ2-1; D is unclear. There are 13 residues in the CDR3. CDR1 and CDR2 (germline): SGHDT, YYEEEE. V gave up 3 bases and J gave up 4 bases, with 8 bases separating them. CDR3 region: CASSSWVYNEQFF. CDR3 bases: TGTGCCAGCAGCTCCTGGGTTTACAATGAGCAGTTCTTC. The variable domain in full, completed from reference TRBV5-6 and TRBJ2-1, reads DAGVTQSPTHLIKTRGQQVTLRCSPKSGHDTVSWYQQALGQGPQFIFQYYEEEERQRGNFPDRFSGHQFPNYSSELNVNALLLGDSALYLCASSSWVYNEQFFGPGTRLTVL.